This TCR beta chain was captured in a study of cytomegalovirus exposure and HLA in healthy donors. Profiled with immunoSEQ multiplex PCR; TCRdb holds only in-frame clones, not every one. This sample yields about 79,000 clones, of which 93% are seen a single time; 3.6% belongs to the top ten. The CDR3 loop spans 11 amino acids. V was trimmed by 2 bases and J by 6 bases, leaving 5 bases between them. Germline CDR1 and CDR2: SEHNR and FQNEAQ (reference sequence). Comments on this clone: Its antigen is unknown.

Study-level points and caveats: 164 TCR beta chains were listed as cytomegalovirus-associated. Both high specificity and high sensitivity reportedly marked the classifier's diagnosis of cytomegalovirus status. Within the 100 to 150 validation repertoires, first-cohort TCR clusters tended to co-occur, according to a later analysis. Most TCR sequences showed up rarely, but some public TCRs showed up in many donors.

The receptor was isolated from a woman aged 30 to 39 in good health and CMV-seronegative. The material sequenced was PBMCs. The chain recombines TRBV7-9 with TRBJ2-7; weak D call: TRBD2 (5 bases). CDR3 amino acids: CASSLRGEQYF. As DNA, the CDR3 is TGTGCCAGCAGCTTACGGGGCGAGCAGTACTTC.